The text below deals with one T cell receptor beta chain. Trimming removed 3 bases at V and 1 base at J, with 15 bases between. The length of the CDR3 is 15 residues. Germline values: CDR1 DFQATT, CDR2 SNEGSKA (reference sequence). TCRdb re-called the RT-PCR reads with MiXCR, one entry per CDR3 protein. The sample holds about 680,000 distinct CDR3 sequences, 13% to 15% seen once. V is TRBV20-1 and J is TRBJ1-1; possible D gene TRBD1, 5 bases. The TCR originated in a female donor in good health, serving as a healthy control. The material sequenced was memory CD4+ T cells from blood. The CDR3 DNA follows: TGCAGTGCTAGCTCATCCGGGGGAGGGAACACTGAAGCTTTCTTT. Translated, it gives CSASSSGGGNTEAFF.